The 28 T cell receptor beta chains listed next were all sequenced from one sample in a study of T cells in Graves' hyperthyroidism and ophthalmopathy. Amplified regions were TCR beta CDR3 sequences from RNA transcripts. First-round RT-PCR of the TCR CDR3 relied on the HTBI primer set. In TCRdb, the multiplex PCR reads were re-called with MiXCR into one record per CDR3 protein. The sample shows about half a million distinct CDR3 sequences, about 15% of them seen only once. The source material was blood. Receptor source: a woman in her twenties or thirties with Graves' ophthalmopathy.

This clonotype was seen at least ten times. This sequence joins TRBV12-3 or TRBV12-4 and TRBJ2-7; 7 nucleotides match TRBD2. V dropped 5 bases and J dropped 9; count of bases not matched to a gene: 10. The CDR3 loop spans 13 amino acids. In DNA, the CDR3 is TGTGCCAGCAGTCTAGGGTGGGGGGGAGTGCAGTACTTC. Its translation: CASSLGWGGVQYF.

This clonotype was detected ten times or more. The J gene is TRBJ2-7, the V gene TRBV6-6, with unresolved D. The CDR3 spans 13 residues. The V end was cut by 0 bases, the J end by 6 bases, with 9 bases between. Germline V gene sequence: CDR1 MNHNY, CDR2 SVGAGI (reference sequence). As DNA, the CDR3 is TGTGCCAGCAGTTACTCGGGTTACGGCGAGCAGTACTTC. Protein sequence: CASSYSGYGEQYF.

The chain combines TRBV6-2 or TRBV6-3 with TRBJ2-1; D may be TRBD1 or TRBD2 (6 bases each). Germline-derived CDR1 and CDR2 are MNHEY and SVGEGT. The CDR3 runs to 17 residues. V was trimmed by 2 bases and J by 2 bases, leaving 16 bases between them. CDR3 bases: TGTGCCAGCAGTTACCTCAAGGGGGGAGGCCCCTACAATGAGCAGTTCTTC. It codes for CASSYLKGGGPYNEQFF.

This rearrangement joins TRBV29-1 to TRBJ2-1, with 9 bases fitting TRBD2. In germline, CDR1 is SQVTM, CDR2 ANQGSEA. The CDR3 has 14 amino acids. Unmatched junction bases numbered 6, after V lost 4 bases and J lost 5 bases. CDR3 bases: TGCAGCGTTGGGGGAGCGGGAGGCCACAATGAGCAGTTCTTC. It codes for CSVGGAGGHNEQFF.

There are a few counts of this clonotype. The genes are TRBV30 and TRBJ2-2, with TRBD2 identical over 8 bases. From germline, CDR1 is GTSNPN and CDR2 SVGIG (reference sequence). J lost 3 bases, V lost 5 bases, and 8 bases had no gene match. CDR3 length: 15 amino acids. CDR3 in DNA: TGTGCCTGGGACCCGGGGGGGTCAGACACCGGGGAGCTGTTTTTT. It yields the protein CAWDPGGSDTGELFF.

This clonotype came up many times. This chain links TRBV30 with TRBJ1-2; 7 nucleotides match TRBD1. The ends lost 5 bases at V and 8 bases at J; junction bases unmatched: 14. CDR1 and CDR2 (germline): GTSNPN, SVGIG (reference sequence). The CDR3 is 14 residues long. This chain's CDR3 is CAWDHQGGGPGYTF. The CDR3 region has the DNA TGTGCCTGGGATCACCAAGGGGGCGGACCCGGCTACACCTTC.

This clonotype was seen many times. The V call is TRBV29-1, the J call TRBJ2-7; D is perhaps TRBD1 or TRBD2 (5 bases each). The CDR3 runs to 12 residues. Per germline, CDR1 SQVTM and CDR2 ANQGSEA. Trimming removed 7 bases from V and 2 bases from J, with 12 bases in between. The CDR3 loop is CSAGTTAYEQYF. The DNA of the CDR3 is TGCAGCGCCGGGACGACCGCCTACGAGCAGTACTTC.

At least ten counts were recorded for this clonotype. This chain uses TRBV7-9 with TRBJ1-1, with unresolved D. Germline V gene data show CDR1 as SEHNR and CDR2 as FQNEAQ (reference sequence). The CDR3 has 14 residues. V was shortened by 0 bases and J by 5 bases, with 10 bases between the two germline ends. CDR3 sequence reads: CASSLAAGDTEAFF. The CDR3 region has the DNA TGTGCCAGCAGCTTAGCGGCAGGTGATACTGAAGCTTTCTTT.

This clonotype has ten or more counts. The CDR3 is CASGQSLAGLYNEQFF. The CDR3 DNA reads as TGTGCTAGTGGTCAATCTCTAGCGGGGCTCTACAATGAGCAGTTCTTC. The J gene is TRBJ2-1, the V gene TRBV12-5; 9 bases agree with TRBD2. CDR3 length: 16 residues. Germline V gene data show CDR1 as LGHNT and CDR2 as FRNRAP. V trimming: 5 bases; J trimming: 3 bases; junction bases outside the gene matches: 8.

This chain joins TRBV10-2 and TRBJ2-5; D perhaps matches TRBD2 (6 bases). Germline V CDR1 and CDR2: WSHSY, SAAADI. The CDR3 runs 15 residues. V lost 7 bases to trimming and J lost 5 bases, with 20 bases between them. DNA of the CDR3: TGCGCCAGCACCGAGGTCGTGACGGAGGGGGAGACCCAGTACTTC. This translates into CASTEVVTEGETQYF.

V and J are TRBV7-9 and TRBJ2-7, with 7 positions matching TRBD1. The CDR3 covers 15 residues. Germline V CDR1 and CDR2: SEHNR, FQNEAQ (reference sequence). V shed 5 bases, J shed 2 bases, and the junction held 9 bases outside the gene matches. Here the CDR3 DNA reads TGTGCCAGCAGCCCAACAGGGGCCATGACCTACGAGCAGTACTTC. Amino acids: CASSPTGAMTYEQYF. Full variable domain (missing parts from reference TRBV7-9 and TRBJ2-7): DTGVSQNPRHKITKRGQNVTFRCDPISEHNRLYWYRQTLGQGPEFLTYFQNEAQLEKSRLLSDRFSAERPKGSFSTLEIQRTEQGDSAMYLCASSPTGAMTYEQYFGPGTRLTVT.

The table lists this clonotype with many counts. The rearrangement uses TRBV30 and TRBJ2-2, with TRBD1 matching 9 bases. The CDR3 extends over 12 amino acids. Losses at the gene ends were 8 bases for V and 7 bases for J; bases not matched to a gene: 5. Germline V gene lookup returns CDR1 GTSNPN and CDR2 SVGIG (reference sequence). CDR3 nucleotides: TGTGCCAGGGGACAGGGAGTCGGGGAGCTGTTTTTT. Residues: CARGQGVGELFF.

This clonotype came up many times. CDR3 region: CSVGAGTSDTQYF. CDR3 nucleotides: TGCAGCGTTGGGGCAGGGACGTCAGATACGCAGTATTTT. V and J are TRBV29-1 and TRBJ2-3; D is tentatively TRBD1 or TRBD2 (5 bases each). Germline V gene sequence: CDR1 SQVTM, CDR2 ANQGSEA. V gave up 4 bases and J gave up 4 bases, with 12 bases separating them. The CDR3 spans 13 residues.

The chain couples TRBV6-1 to TRBJ2-1; D may be TRBD1 (6 bases). This CDR3 is built from 16 residues. Trimming stripped 4 bases from V and 4 bases from J, with 17 bases between. Germline values: CDR1 MNHNS, CDR2 SASEGT. The CDR3 DNA follows: TGTGCCAGCAGTGGAACAGGGTTTGCTCTTTACAATGAGCAGTTCTTC. Residues: CASSGTGFALYNEQFF.

Many counts were recorded for this clonotype. The chain couples TRBV11-2 to TRBJ1-2; D is perhaps TRBD1 (6 bases). Germline values: CDR1 SGHAT, CDR2 FQNNGV. The V end was cut by 6 bases, the J end by 7 bases, with 12 bases between. CDR3 length equals 12 residues. The CDR3 spells CASSQNRVGYTF. In nucleotides, the CDR3 is TGTGCCAGCAGTCAGAACAGGGTTGGCTACACCTTC.

This clonotype has a handful of counts. The gene calls are TRBV7-2 and TRBJ2-2; D could derive from TRBD1 or TRBD2 (5 bases each). Germline V lookup: CDR1 SGHTA, CDR2 FQGNSA. The CDR3 totals 13 residues. V lost 3 bases and J 7 bases, leaving 9 bases between the germline ends. As DNA, the CDR3 is TGTGCCAGCAGCTTGGGGGTGGACGGGGAGCTGTTTTTT. Its protein product is CASSLGVDGELFF. The full variable domain, in which reference TRBV7-2 and TRBJ2-2 provide the parts outside the CDR3, is GAGVSQSPSNKVTEKGKDVELRCDPISGHTALYWYRQSLGQGLEFLIYFQGNSAPDKSGLPSDRFSAERTGGSVSTLTIQRTQQEDSAVYLCASSLGVDGELFFGEGSRLTVL.

This clonotype was recorded many times. V is TRBV5-5 and J is TRBJ1-3; D is perhaps TRBD1 (5 bases). V gave up 0 bases and J gave up 2 bases, with 9 bases separating them. Germline loops: CDR1 SGHKS, CDR2 YYEKEE (reference sequence). This CDR3 is built from 15 residues. CDR3 protein: CASSLGTPTGNTIYF. The CDR3 DNA is TGTGCCAGCAGCTTGGGGACACCGACTGGAAACACCATATATTTT.

This clonotype was observed at least ten times. The chain carries TRBV27 and TRBJ2-1; 13 nucleotides line up with TRBD2. CDR1 is MNHEY, CDR2 SMNVEV, per germline (reference sequence). The junction had 6 bases not matched to a gene; V was cut back by 2 bases and J by 8 bases. The CDR3 is 16 amino acids. The CDR3 DNA follows: TGTGCCAGCAGTTTACTGGGACTAGCGGGAAAGCATGAGCAGTTCTTC. Translated: CASSLLGLAGKHEQFF.

This clonotype was found many times. This chain joins TRBV20-1 and TRBJ2-7; D possibly matches TRBD1 or TRBD2 (5 bases each). CDR3 length: 14 amino acids. The V gene's germline CDR1 is DFQATT and CDR2 SNEGSKA (reference sequence). The ends were cut back, 6 bases at V and 0 bases at J, with 15 bases in the middle. The CDR3 loop is CSARIWGSSYEQYF. CDR3 nucleotides: TGCAGTGCACGGATCTGGGGGAGCTCCTACGAGCAGTACTTC.

In this sample, this clonotype turned up many times. The chain carries TRBV28 and TRBJ1-2; D remains unclear. V lost 8 bases, J lost 1 base, and 8 bases lay in between. The CDR3 contains 12 residues. Germline loops: CDR1 MDHEN, CDR2 SYDVKM. The CDR3: CASADGNYGYTF. In DNA form, the CDR3 reads TGTGCCAGCGCCGACGGTAACTATGGCTACACCTTC.

Ten or more counts support this clonotype. This may come from a read error, since a much larger clone is one base off. The V gene is TRBV6-2 or TRBV6-3, the J gene TRBJ2-5; D is unresolved. In germline, CDR1 is MNHEY, CDR2 SVGEGT. The V end lost 2 bases, the J end lost 3 bases, and 4 bases lay between the germline ends. The CDR3 sequence is 12 residues long. The CDR3 protein is CASSYPEETQYF. The CDR3 nucleotides read TGTGCCAGCAGTTACCCCGAAGAGACCCAGTACTTC.

This clonotype was counted ten times or more. The rearrangement uses TRBV2 and TRBJ1-2; 7 nucleotides match TRBD1. After removal of 4 bases from V and 2 bases from J, the junction contained 7 bases not matched to a gene. The CDR3 consists of 15 residues. The germline CDR1 and CDR2 sequences are SNHLY and FYNNEI. CDR3 loop: CASSGPPGGNYGYTF. The CDR3 nucleotides read TGTGCCAGCAGTGGTCCGCCAGGGGGGAACTATGGCTACACCTTC.

This clonotype has only a few counts. The chain uses TRBV4-2 and TRBJ2-2; TRBD2 matches 7 bases. Germline assignment: CDR1 LGHNA and CDR2 YNFKEQ. CDR3 length: 16 residues. With V trimmed by 0 bases and J by 6 bases, 7 bases remained unmatched. The CDR3 coding sequence is TGTGCCAGCAGCCAAGAAGGCGGGAGAGGGTCCGGGGAGCTGTTTTTT. Protein: CASSQEGGRGSGELFF.

This clonotype was recorded at least ten times. The V and J genes are TRBV28 and TRBJ2-1; 8 nucleotides agree with TRBD1. The CDR3 spans 15 residues. Trimming removed 2 bases from V and 8 bases from J; junction bases left unmatched: 8. Germline lookup yields CDR1 MDHEN and CDR2 SYDVKM. The CDR3 DNA is TGTGCCAGCAGTTTAATTACAGGGGGTCGGGATGAGCAGTTCTTC. Its protein is CASSLITGGRDEQFF.

This clonotype came up many times. V gene TRBV6-1 combines with J gene TRBJ2-3, with 10 bases identical to TRBD2. J lost 5 bases, V lost 5 bases, and 19 bases had no gene match. The CDR3 has 19 amino acids. Germline assignment: CDR1 MNHNS and CDR2 SASEGT. The CDR3 nucleotides read TGTGCCAGCAGTAGATCACGTCCACGACTAGCGGGTATTGGAGATACGCAGTATTTT. Protein product: CASSRSRPRLAGIGDTQYF.

This clonotype was seen at least ten times. The J gene is TRBJ2-7, the V gene TRBV3-1, with D uncertain. The germline gives CDR1 LGHDT, CDR2 YNNKEL (reference sequence). The CDR3 has 12 amino acids. V was clipped by 5 bases and J by 4 bases, with 9 bases between them. CDR3 nucleotide sequence: TGTGCCAGCAGCGCCCCAGGTTACGAGCAGTACTTC. Translated: CASSAPGYEQYF.

This clonotype was seen repeatedly, ten times or more. The chain joins TRBV18 to TRBJ1-1, with D maybe TRBD1 (5 bases). CDR3 length: 14 residues. With 1 base removed from V and 5 bases from J, the gap between germline ends came to 11 bases. CDR1 KGHSH and CDR2 LQKENI come from the germline V gene. The CDR3 spells CASSPREGKTEAFF. The CDR3 DNA reads TGTGCCAGCTCACCACGGGAGGGGAAGACTGAAGCTTTCTTT. The full variable domain, rest sourced from reference TRBV18 and TRBJ1-1, is NAGVMQNPRHLVRRRGQEARLRCSPMKGHSHVYWYRQLPEEGLKFMVYLQKENIIDESGMPKERFSAEFPKEGPSILRIQQVVRGDSAAYFCASSPREGKTEAFFGQGTRLTVV.

This clonotype occurred a few times. This chain connects TRBV7-3 to TRBJ2-5; 9 bases align to TRBD2. The CDR3 totals 15 residues. J gave up 1 base and V 5 bases, and 5 bases lay outside the gene matches. CDR1 SGHTA and CDR2 FQGTGA come from the germline V gene. The CDR3 bases are TGTGCCAGCAGCCCCGGGACTAGCACCCAAGAGACCCAGTACTTC. Amino acids: CASSPGTSTQETQYF. Full variable domain (outside the CDR3, taken from reference TRBV7-3 and TRBJ2-5): GAGVSQTPSNKVTEKGKYVELRCDPISGHTALYWYRQSLGQGPEFLIYFQGTGAADDSGLPNDRFFAVRPEGSVSTLKIQRTERGDSAVYLCASSPGTSTQETQYFGPGTRLLVL.